These 3 T cell receptor beta chains were sequenced from one sample in a study of blood T cell repertoires in COVID-19. The table came from immunoSEQ multiplex PCR; TCRdb's copy has only in-frame clones and leaves some out. The sample comprises some 220,000 clones, approximately 92% of which are singletons, and under 3.5% rests with the top ten. The sequenced sample was PBMCs or T cells enriched from blood (not recorded which). Source of these receptors: a woman under 30 in a cohort exposed to, infected with or recovered from COVID-19 (not recorded which).

J is TRBJ1-5 and V is TRBV28; no firm D call. Per the germline V gene, CDR1 is MDHEN and CDR2 is SYDVKM. The CDR3 is made up of 13 amino acids. Trimming left V 8 bases short and J 6 bases short, with 14 bases between. CDR3 DNA sequence: TGTGCCAGCCGGGTAAGCATGGGTCAGCCCCAGCATTTT. Translating gives CASRVSMGQPQHF.

The rearrangement uses TRBV28 and TRBJ1-5, with unresolved D. The germline CDR1 and CDR2 sequences are MDHEN and SYDVKM. CDR3 length: 14 amino acids. The V gene lost 1 base and the J gene lost 5 bases, with 9 bases spanning the gap. The CDR3 DNA is TGTGCCAGCAGTTTATCCCTAAAGTATCAGCCCCAGCATTTT. It specifies CASSLSLKYQPQHF.

The genes are TRBV5-5 and TRBJ1-1, with D perhaps matching TRBD1 (5 bases). Between the trimmed V and J ends, which lost 6 bases and 9 bases, there was a span of 9 bases. The germline gives CDR1 SGHKS, CDR2 YYEKEE (reference sequence). The CDR3 has 10 residues. The DNA for the CDR3 is TGTGCCAGCACGGGGACTCAAGCTTTCTTT. Protein product: CASTGTQAFF.